These 10 T cell receptor beta chains were all obtained from the same sample, sequenced in a study of beta chain features in type 1 diabetes. Findings and caveats of the study: Type 1 diabetes patients had TCRB CDR3s that were shorter (moderately but significantly so) in all four CD4+ subsets.

Expressed TCRB transcripts were sequenced after all isolated RNA was converted to cDNA. Repertoires were generated with immunoSEQ multiplex PCR, while TCRdb's copy carries only in-frame clones and drops some. The profile shows under 200,000 clones, around 8% of them singletons. These receptors have no known antigen. The material sequenced was central memory CD4+ T cells from blood. The receptors here all came from a woman younger than 35 with type 1 diabetes.

This clone was counted many times. The genes are TRBV9 and TRBJ2-2; D unresolved. Germline values: CDR1 SGDLS, CDR2 YYNGEE. V dropped 0 bases and J dropped 4 bases, with 10 bases sitting between them. This CDR3 is built from 15 residues. Here the CDR3 DNA reads TGTGCCAGCAGCGTAGCAGCAGAGCGCACCGGGGAGCTGTTTTTT. Protein product: CASSVAAERTGELFF.

This rearrangement joins TRBV30 to TRBJ2-7; TRBD2 agrees at 8 bases. The junction had 6 bases not matched to a gene; V was cut back by 2 bases and J by 0 bases. Germline V gene lookup returns CDR1 GTSNPN and CDR2 SVGIG (reference sequence). This CDR3 contains 15 residues. CDR3 in amino acids: CAWSREGGSSYEQYF. The CDR3 DNA is TGTGCCTGGAGTCGGGAGGGCGGGAGCTCCTACGAGCAGTACTTC.

The CDR3 region is CASSPPLAGGTDTQYF. CDR3 DNA sequence: TGCGCCAGCAGCCCCCCCCTAGCGGGAGGCACAGATACGCAGTATTTT. The chain combines TRBV5-1 with TRBJ2-3; 10 bases fit TRBD2. CDR3 length: 16 residues. CDR1 and CDR2 (germline): SGHRS, YFSETQ. After removal of 4 bases from V and 1 base from J, the junction contained 6 bases not matched to a gene.

There are a few counts of this clone. The chain links TRBV14 to TRBJ1-4; TRBD1 agrees at 7 bases. The CDR3 totals 15 residues. Germline CDR1 and CDR2: SGHDN and FVKESK. With V trimmed by 4 bases and J by 2 bases, 4 bases remained unmatched. CDR3 nucleotides: TGTGCCAGCAGCCCCTACAGGGGTACTAATGAAAAACTGTTTTTT. It yields the protein CASSPYRGTNEKLFF.

Written as DNA, the CDR3 is TGTGCCAGCAGTTACAGGGGTACTTCATATGGCTACACCTTC. It translates to CASSYRGTSYGYTF. The chain links TRBV6-5 to TRBJ1-2; TRBD1 might be the D (5 bases). Germline V gives CDR1 MNHEY, CDR2 SVGAGI. CDR3 size: 14 residues. Trimming shortened V by 2 bases and J by 5 bases, and 12 bases separated the two germline ends.

This clone was recorded a few times. This chain connects TRBV19 to TRBJ1-1, with a possible D match to TRBD1 (6 bases). The CDR3 loop spans 14 amino acids. V was shortened by 3 bases and J by 2 bases, with 10 bases between the two germline ends. Germline assignment: CDR1 LNHDA and CDR2 SQIVND (reference sequence). CDR3 amino acids: CASSILQGNTEAFF. CDR3 sequence (DNA): TGTGCCAGTAGTATTCTACAGGGTAACACTGAAGCTTTCTTT.

The gene calls are TRBV7-7 and TRBJ2-3, with D possibly TRBD2 on 5 matching bases. CDR1 and CDR2 (germline): SSHAT, FNYEAQ (reference sequence). CDR3 length: 15 residues. With 1 base removed from V and 1 base from J, the gap between germline ends came to 9 bases. Here the CDR3 reads CASSLGAVRTDTQYF. The CDR3 DNA reads as TGTGCCAGCAGCTTAGGAGCGGTCCGCACAGATACGCAGTATTTT.

In its sample, this clone was seen a few times. This sequence joins TRBV18 and TRBJ2-3, with 10 bases that match TRBD2. This CDR3 region has 16 residues. Germline V gives CDR1 KGHSH, CDR2 LQKENI. J gave up 6 bases and V 5 bases, and 11 bases lay outside the gene matches. The CDR3 nucleotides read TGTGCCAGCTCATCAAACCAGCGGGGGGGCCCGGATACGCAGTATTTT. This encodes CASSSNQRGGPDTQYF. The whole variable domain, filled in from reference TRBV18 and TRBJ2-3, reads NAGVMQNPRHLVRRRGQEARLRCSPMKGHSHVYWYRQLPEEGLKFMVYLQKENIIDESGMPKERFSAEFPKEGPSILRIQQVVRGDSAAYFCASSSNQRGGPDTQYFGPGTRLTVL.

The gene calls are TRBV7-6 and TRBJ2-5; maybe TRBD2 (5 bases). Germline CDR1 is SGHVS and CDR2 is FNYEAQ. CDR3 length: 14 residues. Trimming stripped 5 bases from V and 2 bases from J, with 12 bases between. The CDR3 region has the DNA TGTGCCAGCAGCGACTCCGGGAAGCAAGAGACCCAGTACTTC. It translates to CASSDSGKQETQYF.

The chain uses TRBV15 and TRBJ2-7; D remains unclear. Germline V gene sequence: CDR1 LNHNV, CDR2 YYDKDF (reference sequence). This CDR3 region has 14 residues. Trimming removed 3 bases from V and 0 bases from J, with 9 bases in between. Written as DNA, the CDR3 is TGTGCCACCAGCAGTGGGCGTCCCTCCTACGAGCAGTACTTC. Translated, it gives CATSSGRPSYEQYF.